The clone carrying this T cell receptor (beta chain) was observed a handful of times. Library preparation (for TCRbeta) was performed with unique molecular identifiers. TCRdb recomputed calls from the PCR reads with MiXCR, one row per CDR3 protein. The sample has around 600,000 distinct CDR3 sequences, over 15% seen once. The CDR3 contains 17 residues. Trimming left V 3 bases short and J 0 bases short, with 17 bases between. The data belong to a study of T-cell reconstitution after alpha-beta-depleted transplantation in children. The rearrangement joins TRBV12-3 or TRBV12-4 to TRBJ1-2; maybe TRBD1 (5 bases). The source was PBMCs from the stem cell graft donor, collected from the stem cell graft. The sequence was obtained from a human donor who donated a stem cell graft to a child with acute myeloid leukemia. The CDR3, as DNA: TGTGCCAGCAGTTTGAATACTGGGGCGAGGGCTAACTATGGCTACACCTTC. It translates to CASSLNTGARANYGYTF.